Listed below are T cell receptor beta chains from one sample, sequenced in a study of CD8 T cells in ankylosing spondylitis. TCRdb reprocessed the 5' RACE reads via MiXCR and lists one record per CDR3 protein. The data hold 450,000 or so distinct CDR3 sequences, with roughly 27% observed a single time. The sequencing input was blood, either unsorted or a sorted T cell fraction (not recorded which). Receptors were obtained from a male donor with ankylosing spondylitis. Each CDR3 is given without its conserved first and last residue.

v_gene: TRBV28
j_gene: TRBJ1-1
CDR3aa: ASRDGLNTEAF

v_gene: TRBV6-1
j_gene: TRBJ2-3
CDR3aa: ASPPGTSWGGDTQY

v_gene: TRBV4-1
j_gene: TRBJ1-1
CDR3aa: ASSQDLGQAEAF

v_gene: TRBV7-2
j_gene: TRBJ2-7
CDR3aa: ASSLGVSLGEQY

v_gene: TRBV7-8
j_gene: TRBJ1-1
CDR3aa: ASSFIRGDSEAF

v_gene: TRBV6-1
j_gene: TRBJ1-1
CDR3aa: ASSLRITIEAF

v_gene: TRBV24-1
j_gene: TRBJ1-4
CDR3aa: ATRPGQKHTTNEKLF

v_gene: TRBV5-6
j_gene: TRBJ2-4
CDR3aa: ASSWTGGPGGNIQY

v_gene: TRBV7-8
j_gene: TRBJ2-3
CDR3aa: ASNRAGLASTDTQY

v_gene: TRBV5-6
j_gene: TRBJ1-6
CDR3aa: ASSLSRSGSPLH

v_gene: TRBV20-1
j_gene: TRBJ2-5
CDR3aa: GAGTLSQETQY

v_gene: TRBV5-1
j_gene: TRBJ2-1
CDR3aa: ASSMTRQASYNEQF

v_gene: TRBV7-9
j_gene: TRBJ2-7
CDR3aa: ASSTGGTGPQY

v_gene: TRBV5-6
j_gene: TRBJ2-1
CDR3aa: ASSNSGRIHNEQF

v_gene: TRBV5-1
j_gene: TRBJ2-7
CDR3aa: ASSLEPRDLAYEQY

v_gene: TRBV2
j_gene: TRBJ2-2
CDR3aa: ASSEDRATNTGELF

v_gene: TRBV7-9
j_gene: TRBJ1-1
CDR3aa: ASSPRVANTEAF

v_gene: TRBV5-1
j_gene: TRBJ2-1
CDR3aa: ASRRDGEFSSYNEQF

v_gene: TRBV20-1
j_gene: TRBJ2-3
CDR3aa: SASEGGHSTDTQY

v_gene: TRBV29-1
j_gene: TRBJ2-5
CDR3aa: SAEGGETQY

v_gene: TRBV20-1
j_gene: TRBJ2-3
CDR3aa: SARIAGVTDTQY

v_gene: TRBV3-1
j_gene: TRBJ1-1
CDR3aa: ASSQDVSGRGEAF

v_gene: TRBV20-1
j_gene: TRBJ2-3
CDR3aa: SATLLGTGRSTDTQY

v_gene: TRBV3-1
j_gene: TRBJ2-1
CDR3aa: ASSQVGAGDEQF

v_gene: TRBV12-3/TRBV12-4
j_gene: TRBJ2-1
CDR3aa: ASSPISPLDGQF

v_gene: TRBV29-1
j_gene: TRBJ2-2
CDR3aa: SVEGGSRTGELF

v_gene: TRBV7-9
j_gene: TRBJ2-1
CDR3aa: ASSLEQGGHHEQF

v_gene: TRBV30
j_gene: TRBJ1-2
CDR3aa: AWTRQGEFGGYT